These 29 T cell receptor beta chains originate from one sample sequenced in a study of Graves' ophthalmopathy and Graves' hyperthyroidism. Amplification of the TCR beta CDR3 regions used RNA transcripts (as template). Second-round multiplex PCR came after a first-round RT-PCR that employed HTBI primers. TCRdb re-analysed the multiplex PCR reads in MiXCR, keeping a single row per CDR3 protein. The table shows some 350,000 distinct CDR3 sequences, with about a sixth occurring only once. The sample consisted of peripheral blood. The receptors originated from an adult woman with stable Graves' hyperthyroidism.

This clonotype was seen many times. The V gene is TRBV27, the J gene TRBJ2-7; D tentatively reads TRBD1 or TRBD2 (5 bases each). V shed 6 bases and J shed 3 bases, with 15 bases lying between them. Germline V lookup: CDR1 MNHEY, CDR2 SMNVEV (reference sequence). The CDR3 extends over 14 amino acids. CDR3 nucleotides: TGTGCCAGCAGGACCCTGGGACCCAACTACGAGCAGTACTTC. Its translation is CASRTLGPNYEQYF.

This clonotype was counted ten times or more. The V call is TRBV7-2, the J call TRBJ2-7; D is undetermined. There are 12 residues in the CDR3. Per the germline V gene, CDR1 is SGHTA and CDR2 is FQGNSA. The germline V and J ends were trimmed by 4 bases and 4 bases, with 8 bases remaining between them. The CDR3 sequence is CASSSTLYEQYF. The CDR3 DNA is TGTGCCAGCAGCTCTACTTTATACGAGCAGTACTTC. Supplemented by reference TRBV7-2 and TRBJ2-7, the full variable domain reads GAGVSQSPSNKVTEKGKDVELRCDPISGHTALYWYRQSLGQGLEFLIYFQGNSAPDKSGLPSDRFSAERTGGSVSTLTIQRTQQEDSAVYLCASSSTLYEQYFGPGTRLTVT.

This clonotype was found many times. The chain joins TRBV6-2 or TRBV6-3 to TRBJ2-7; 7 bases align to TRBD1. In germline, CDR1 is MNHEY, CDR2 SVGEGT. V gave up 2 bases and J gave up 2 bases; unmatched junction bases: 12. The CDR3 sequence is 17 residues long. CDR3 nucleotides: TGTGCCAGCAGTTACGAGCCCCCTTGGACAGGAACCTACGAGCAGTACTTC. It encodes CASSYEPPWTGTYEQYF.

There are many counts of this clonotype. The chain employs TRBV30 and TRBJ2-7; a weak D match, TRBD2 (5 bases). The CDR3 runs 14 residues. The V and J ends lost 4 bases and 3 bases respectively, with 16 bases between them. CDR1 is GTSNPN and CDR2 is SVGIG in the germline V gene (reference sequence). This chain's CDR3 is CAWTPSERNYEQYF. The DNA of the CDR3 is TGTGCCTGGACCCCCAGTGAGCGGAACTACGAGCAGTACTTC.

The sample holds many counts of this clonotype. The rearrangement uses TRBV7-2 and TRBJ2-5, with unresolved D. Germline V gives CDR1 SGHTA, CDR2 FQGNSA. The CDR3 sequence is 11 residues long. With 4 bases removed from V and 5 bases from J, the gap between germline ends came to 5 bases. CDR3 loop: CASSSGETQYF. CDR3 bases: TGTGCCAGCAGCTCCGGGGAGACCCAGTACTTC.

This clonotype was seen ten or more times. The rearrangement uses TRBV2 and TRBJ1-5; D call uncertain. Trimming removed 3 bases at V and 0 bases at J, with 3 bases between. CDR1 is SNHLY, CDR2 FYNNEI, per germline. This CDR3 spans 13 amino acids. Written as DNA, the CDR3 is TGTGCCAGCAGTGACATTAGCAATCAGCCCCAGCATTTT. Translation: CASSDISNQPQHF.

Many counts were recorded for this clonotype. This chain links TRBV7-9 with TRBJ1-5; D might be TRBD1 (5 bases). V shed 5 bases and J shed 5 bases, with 13 bases lying between them. The CDR3 covers 14 residues. CDR1 is SEHNR and CDR2 is FQNEAQ in the germline V gene (reference sequence). CDR3 in amino acids: CASSPQGRDQPQHF. CDR3 bases: TGTGCCAGCAGCCCCCAGGGCAGGGATCAGCCCCAGCATTTT.

This chain uses TRBV20-1 with TRBJ2-5, with D possibly being TRBD2 (7 bases). Trimming took off 5 bases at V and 4 bases at J, with 17 bases between the two ends. This CDR3 is built from 14 residues. Germline V lookup: CDR1 DFQATT, CDR2 SNEGSKA (reference sequence). CDR3 DNA sequence: TGCAGTGCTCTCCGGGACGGGGGGCGAGAGACCCAGTACTTC. This gives the protein CSALRDGGRETQYF.

This clonotype was found many times. The gene calls are TRBV28 and TRBJ2-2; 8 bases map to TRBD1. V gave up 10 bases and J gave up 3 bases; unmatched junction bases: 7. This CDR3 spans 14 amino acids. Germline values: CDR1 MDHEN, CDR2 SYDVKM. CDR3 bases: TGTGCCATCGCCGACAGGGGTGACACCGGGGAGCTGTTTTTT. Its translation: CAIADRGDTGELFF.

This clonotype was recorded many times. This chain's CDR3 is CSASQKKTGVANYGYTF. In nucleotides, the CDR3 is TGCAGTGCTAGCCAGAAAAAGACAGGGGTAGCTAACTATGGCTACACCTTC. The chain combines TRBV20-1 with TRBJ1-2, with TRBD1 identical over 8 bases. J gave up 0 bases and V 3 bases, and 12 bases lay outside the gene matches. Looked up from germline, CDR1 is DFQATT and CDR2 is SNEGSKA (reference sequence). The CDR3 consists of 17 residues.

The table lists this clonotype with a few counts. The chain employs TRBV5-1 and TRBJ1-3; no clear D. The CDR3 is 17 amino acids. Germline-derived CDR1 and CDR2 are SGHRS and YFSETQ. V gave up 4 bases and J gave up 0 bases, with 17 bases separating them. The CDR3 DNA reads as TGCGCCAGCAGCCCGGGTGGCGGAACCATCTCTGGAAACACCATATATTTT. It codes for CASSPGGGTISGNTIYF.

This clonotype was observed at least ten times. This sequence joins TRBV6-1 and TRBJ2-4, with D perhaps matching TRBD2 (5 bases). The V end was cut by 6 bases, the J end by 4 bases, with 16 bases between. Germline loops: CDR1 MNHNS, CDR2 SASEGT. The CDR3 runs to 15 residues. CDR3 in amino acids: CASSATGSKKNIQYF. The CDR3 region has the DNA TGTGCCAGCAGCGCCACGGGATCAAAGAAAAACATTCAGTACTTC.

In nucleotides, the CDR3 is TGTGCCAGCAGCCCACTGGGGCTCGAGCAGTACTTC. The encoded protein is CASSPLGLEQYF. J is TRBJ2-7 and V is TRBV7-9; the D gene is possibly TRBD1 (5 bases). Trimming left V 5 bases short and J 6 bases short, with 11 bases between. The V gene's germline CDR1 is SEHNR and CDR2 FQNEAQ (reference sequence). The CDR3 length is 12 residues.

This clonotype has ten or more counts. This chain uses TRBV19 with TRBJ1-1; D is undetermined. In germline, CDR1 is LNHDA, CDR2 SQIVND (reference sequence). The CDR3 is 15 amino acids. Trimming left V 3 bases short and J 5 bases short, with 16 bases between. In DNA form, the CDR3 reads TGTGCCAGTAGTATCGGGAGGTCCCGGGATACTGAAGCTTTCTTT. Amino acids: CASSIGRSRDTEAFF.

This clonotype came up a few times. The genes are TRBV29-1 and TRBJ1-1; possibly TRBD1 for D (5 bases). The ends were cut back, 4 bases at V and 1 base at J, with 10 bases in the middle. The germline CDR1 and CDR2 sequences are SQVTM and ANQGSEA. This CDR3 is 13 amino acids long. CDR3 DNA sequence: TGCAGCGTTGCAGGGTACAGGAACACTGAAGCTTTCTTT. Translating gives CSVAGYRNTEAFF.

This clonotype was counted at least ten times. The gene calls are TRBV12-3 or TRBV12-4 and TRBJ2-7; D possibly corresponds to TRBD2 (6 bases). Trimming took off 4 bases at V and 3 bases at J, with 13 bases between the two ends. The CDR3 is 14 residues long. The CDR3 loop reads CASSYYGRVYEQYF. As DNA, the CDR3 is TGTGCCAGCAGTTATTACGGGAGAGTCTACGAGCAGTACTTC.

CDR3 residues: CASRGQGKSYEQYF. Here the CDR3 DNA reads TGTGCCAGCAGGGGACAGGGAAAGTCCTACGAGCAGTACTTC. The chain carries TRBV7-8 and TRBJ2-7, with 9 bases matching TRBD1. Germline CDR1 is SGHVS and CDR2 is FQNEAQ. The CDR3 has 14 residues. The J segment lost 1 base and the V segment lost 6 bases, leaving 4 bases of the junction unmatched.

This clonotype was recorded many times. The chain uses TRBV28 and TRBJ2-5, with D hard to call. CDR3 size: 14 residues. CDR1 is MDHEN, CDR2 SYDVKM, per germline. Trimming removed 3 bases from V and 0 bases from J, with 8 bases in between. The CDR3 protein is CASSFGQNQETQYF. The CDR3 nucleotides read TGTGCCAGCAGTTTCGGGCAAAACCAAGAGACCCAGTACTTC.

This clonotype was found many times. The chain is built from TRBV15 and TRBJ2-5; D gene ambiguous. V was cut by 0 bases and J by 7 bases, with 12 bases left in between. The V gene's germline CDR1 is LNHNV and CDR2 YYDKDF (reference sequence). There are 14 residues in the CDR3. Written as DNA, the CDR3 is TGTGCCACCAGCAGAGATAAAAGCGACTGGACCCAGTACTTC. Amino acids: CATSRDKSDWTQYF.

This clonotype has ten or more counts. CDR3 sequence reads: CASSLVGQKGRNTEAFF. CDR3 bases: TGTGCCAGCAGCTTGGTCGGGCAGAAAGGGCGGAACACTGAAGCTTTCTTT. The chain links TRBV11-2 to TRBJ1-1; unclear D gene. V was pared by 3 bases and J by 1 base, with 18 bases between. Germline CDR1 SGHAT, CDR2 FQNNGV. This CDR3 comprises 17 residues.

This chain connects TRBV4-2 to TRBJ1-6, with D perhaps matching TRBD1 (5 bases). The CDR3 contains 16 residues. CDR1 is LGHNA and CDR2 is YNFKEQ in the germline V gene. Trimming took off 0 bases at V and 4 bases at J, with 10 bases between the two ends. This CDR3 reads CASSQEFGGYNSPLHF. The CDR3 region has the DNA TGTGCCAGCAGCCAAGAGTTCGGGGGATATAATTCACCCCTCCACTTT.

In this sample, this clonotype turned up many times. This chain links TRBV6-5 with TRBJ1-5, with 9 bases fitting TRBD1. Germline-derived CDR1 and CDR2 are MNHEY and SVGAGI. J lost 2 bases, V lost 2 bases, and 4 bases had no gene match. The CDR3 covers 16 residues. The CDR3 DNA reads TGTGCCAGCAGTTACGGGACAGGGAAGGGCAATCAGCCCCAGCATTTT. Its protein is CASSYGTGKGNQPQHF.

This clonotype has a count of ten or more. The chain links TRBV20-1 to TRBJ2-7, with TRBD1 matching 8 bases. Trimming at V came to 1 base and at J to 5 bases, leaving 7 bases not matched to a gene. The CDR3 has 14 residues. Germline lookup yields CDR1 DFQATT and CDR2 SNEGSKA (reference sequence). The CDR3 DNA reads TGCAGTGCTAGAGTGCGGACAGGGCCCCACGAGCAGTACTTC. This encodes CSARVRTGPHEQYF.

CDR3 nucleotides: TGTGCCTGGAGTCTTCGACAGGAACAAAACATTCAGTACTTC. Translation: CAWSLRQEQNIQYF. The chain is built from TRBV30 and TRBJ2-4; TRBD1 is a possible D gene (6 bases). The CDR3 consists of 14 residues. Germline CDR1 reads GTSNPN; CDR2 reads SVGIG (reference sequence). Trimming took off 2 bases at V and 5 bases at J, with 13 bases between the two ends.

The sample holds many counts of this clonotype. This chain joins TRBV4-1 and TRBJ2-5; tentative D call: TRBD1 (6 bases). The CDR3 extends over 14 amino acids. Trimming removed 3 bases from V and 1 base from J, with 9 bases in between. From germline, CDR1 is MGHRA and CDR2 YSYEKL. The CDR3 protein is CASSHGTLQETQYF. CDR3 DNA sequence: TGCGCCAGCAGCCATGGGACACTCCAAGAGACCCAGTACTTC.

This clonotype appeared many times. The chain is built from TRBV5-1 and TRBJ1-2; D is undetermined. The V gene's germline CDR1 is SGHRS and CDR2 YFSETQ. Trimming stripped 0 bases from V and 1 base from J, with 10 bases between. The CDR3 is 15 residues long. The CDR3 sequence is CASSLEVGFNYGYTF. CDR3 nucleotide sequence: TGCGCCAGCAGCTTGGAGGTCGGCTTTAACTATGGCTACACCTTC. The variable domain in full, completed from reference TRBV5-1 and TRBJ1-2, reads KAGVTQTPRYLIKTRGQQVTLSCSPISGHRSVSWYQQTPGQGLQFLFEYFSETQRNKGNFPGRFSGRQFSNSRSEMNVSTLELGDSALYLCASSLEVGFNYGYTFGSGTRLTVV.

This clonotype was seen many times. The chain recombines TRBV4-1 with TRBJ1-1; 7 nucleotides match TRBD1. In germline, CDR1 is MGHRA, CDR2 YSYEKL. The CDR3 has 14 residues. V gave up 3 bases and J gave up 6 bases; unmatched junction bases: 7. For the CDR3, the DNA is TGCGCCAGCAGCCAGACGACAGGGTACTCTGAAGCTTTCTTT. Protein: CASSQTTGYSEAFF.

This clonotype was recorded only once. This rearrangement joins TRBV7-6 to TRBJ2-7; no definite D call. V was pared by 6 bases and J by 13 bases, with 10 bases between. Germline lookup yields CDR1 SGHVS and CDR2 FNYEAQ. This CDR3 is built from 9 residues. CDR3 residues: CASRGRPYF. CDR3 coding DNA: TGTGCCAGCAGAGGGCGGCCCTACTTC.

This clonotype was counted many times. The chain couples TRBV19 to TRBJ1-5, with D maybe TRBD1 (5 bases). V dropped 0 bases and J dropped 4 bases, with 10 bases sitting between them. This CDR3 has 15 amino acids. The V gene's germline CDR1 is LNHDA and CDR2 SQIVND (reference sequence). CDR3 sequence: CASSIEMGLNQPQHF. As DNA, the CDR3 is TGTGCCAGTAGTATAGAGATGGGGCTAAATCAGCCCCAGCATTTT.